The 9 T cell receptor beta chains given below trace back to one sample, sequenced in a study of molecular identifiers for immune sequencing clone quantification. TCRdb independently ran MiXCR on the PCR reads; one entry per CDR3 protein. The sample shows a few hundred thousand distinct CDR3 sequences, 24% of them seen only once. The specimen sequenced was naive CD8+ T cells from blood, with Jurkat cell RNA spiked in. Subset meaning: FACS-sorted CD8+CD4-CCR7+CD45RA+ naive T cells. Receptors originate from a human donor in good health. Some libraries in this study had Jurkat cell RNA spiked in.

This clonotype occurred many times. The gene calls are TRBV19 and TRBJ1-1, with unresolved D. Germline V CDR1 and CDR2: LNHDA, SQIVND (reference sequence). V was shortened by 3 bases and J by 1 base, with 0 bases between the two germline ends. The CDR3 is made up of 11 amino acids. The CDR3 reads CASSMNTEAFF. The CDR3 DNA reads TGTGCCAGTAGTATGAACACTGAAGCTTTCTTT.

In its sample, this clonotype was seen many times. The CDR3 loop is CASSNPGVHTQNTQYF. CDR3 in DNA: TGTGCCAGCAGCAATCCGGGCGTCCACACACAAAATACGCAGTATTTT. The chain has TRBV7-8 and TRBJ2-3; D is ambiguous. Germline CDR1 SGHVS, CDR2 FQNEAQ. The CDR3 loop spans 16 amino acids. V lost 5 bases and J 7 bases, leaving 22 bases between the germline ends.

This clonotype appeared a few times. J is TRBJ2-3 and V is TRBV7-9, with 9 nucleotides matching TRBD2. The CDR3 extends over 13 amino acids. Germline V lookup: CDR1 SEHNR, CDR2 FQNEAQ (reference sequence). V shed 8 bases and J 7 bases; nucleotides not matched to a gene: 7. Written as DNA, the CDR3 is TGTGCCAGCGGCGCGGGGGGGCCGAATACGCAGTATTTT. Translation: CASGAGGPNTQYF.

The V and J genes are TRBV27 and TRBJ1-4; TRBD1 aligns across 8 bases. The germline gives CDR1 MNHEY, CDR2 SMNVEV (reference sequence). The V and J ends lost 5 bases and 8 bases, in that order; junction bases with no gene match: 7. The CDR3 has 14 amino acids. The CDR3 DNA follows: TGTGCCAGCAGTGCCGGACAGGGACAGGAAAAACTGTTTTTT. The encoded protein is CASSAGQGQEKLFF. The full variable domain, completed using reference TRBV27 and TRBJ1-4, is EAQVTQNPRYLITVTGKKLTVTCSQNMNHEYMSWYRQDPGLGLRQIYYSMNVEVTDKGDVPEGYKVSRKEKRNFPLILESPSPNQTSLYFCASSAGQGQEKLFFGSGTQLSVL.

A remark on this clonotype: A much larger clone differs from this one at a single base, so this may be a read error. The chain links TRBV7-9 to TRBJ2-6; TRBD1 is a possible D gene (6 bases). There are 18 residues in the CDR3. Germline loops: CDR1 SEHNR, CDR2 FQNEAQ (reference sequence). The CDR3 sequence is CASRHPGQPAGGGNVLTF. CDR3 coding DNA: TGTGCCAGCAGACATCCGGGACAACCGGCCGGTGGGGGCAACGTCCTGACTTTC.

V gene TRBV13 combines with J gene TRBJ2-1, with TRBD1 identical over 8 bases. The germline CDR1 and CDR2 sequences are PRHDT and FYEKMQ (reference sequence). Trimming took 5 bases from V and 0 from J; bases not matched to a gene: 6. CDR3 length: 16 amino acids. DNA for the CDR3: TGTGCCAGCAGCGTGACAGGGGATGTCTCCTACAATGAGCAGTTCTTC. This sequence encodes CASSVTGDVSYNEQFF.

The V and J genes are TRBV12-3 or TRBV12-4 and TRBJ1-4, with no clear D. The CDR3 spans 15 residues. V was cut by 5 bases and J by 0 bases, with 10 bases left in between. CDR3 amino acids: CASSIVPATNEKLFF. CDR3 in DNA: TGTGCCAGCAGTATCGTTCCAGCAACTAATGAAAAACTGTTTTTT.

The chain links TRBV21-1 to TRBJ2-7; the table names TRBD2, a call not compared with the DNA. TRBV21-1 represents a pseudogene. The CDR3 loop spans 16 amino acids. CDR3 loop: CASSKERAAGDYEQYF. The CDR3 DNA is TGTGCCAGCAGCAAAGAGAGGGCAGCAGGAGATTACGAGCAGTACTTC.

This clonotype has at least ten counts. The gene calls are TRBV7-6 and TRBJ2-3, with D possibly being TRBD1 or TRBD2 (6 bases each). CDR1 is SGHVS and CDR2 is FNYEAQ in the germline V gene. With 5 bases removed from V and 1 base from J, the gap between germline ends came to 16 bases. This CDR3 region has 16 residues. The CDR3 is CASSPSGGGGTDTQYF. As DNA, the CDR3 is TGTGCCAGCAGCCCAAGTGGGGGCGGGGGCACAGATACGCAGTATTTT. The whole variable domain, filled in from reference TRBV7-6 and TRBJ2-3, reads GAGVSQSPRYKVTKRGQDVALRCDPISGHVSLYWYRQALGQGPEFLTYFNYEAQQDKSGLPNDRFSAERPEGSISTLTIQRTEQRDSAMYRCASSPSGGGGTDTQYFGPGTRLTVL.